This TCR beta chain came from a study of cytomegalovirus exposure and HLA in healthy donors. Germline values: CDR1 SGHDT, CDR2 YYEEEE. V was pared by 2 bases and J by 8 bases, with 25 bases between. This CDR3 comprises 18 residues. The donors were members of the validation cohort, which comprised roughly 120 subjects and was separate from the first cohort of roughly 700 subjects. Sequenced by immunoSEQ multiplex PCR; TCRdb stores in-frame clones only, minus some. The table has about 110,000 clones, approximately 85% seen once; the top ten hold 3% to 3.5%. Comments on this clone: No antigen is known for it.

Broader study findings: Reportedly, diagnosis of cytomegalovirus status by the classifier showed high specificity and sensitivity.

V and J are TRBV5-6 and TRBJ1-4, with D hard to call. Sequencing was done on a sample of PBMCs. The TCR comes from a woman between 18 and 29 years old in good health and CMV-seronegative. For the CDR3, the DNA is TGTGCCAGCAGCTTTAGCCATTTTATTGGCGATGCTGACGAAAAACTGTTTTTT. It codes for CASSFSHFIGDADEKLFF.